The 19 T cell receptor beta chains reported below all come from one sample, sequenced in a study of blood T cell repertoires in COVID-19. Only in-frame clones appear in the TCRdb table, and some are missing; sequencing was by immunoSEQ multiplex PCR. The sample lists some 180,000 clones, roughly 80% occurring once. The sample consisted of peripheral blood. These receptors came from a woman aged 40 to 50 with COVID-19, enrolled during active disease.

The chain carries TRBV7-9 and TRBJ2-7, with TRBD2 matching over 8 bases. The CDR3 length is 15 residues. In germline, CDR1 is SEHNR, CDR2 FQNEAQ (reference sequence). Trimming at V came to 6 bases and at J to 3 bases, leaving 10 bases not matched to a gene. The CDR3 bases are TGTGCCAGCAGTCTCTCTAGCGGGTCCCACTACGAGCAGTACTTC. It codes for CASSLSSGSHYEQYF.

This clone was recorded once. The chain uses TRBV28 and TRBJ2-2, with 7 bases identical to TRBD2. The ends lost 8 bases at V and 3 bases at J; junction bases unmatched: 9. CDR3 length equals 15 residues. Germline CDR1 reads MDHEN; CDR2 reads SYDVKM. In nucleotides, the CDR3 is TGTGCCAGCCTGCCCAGCGGGACGTACACCGGGGAGCTGTTTTTT. This sequence encodes CASLPSGTYTGELFF.

This chain links TRBV15 with TRBJ1-2; 12 nucleotides agree with TRBD1. Germline V gene sequence: CDR1 LNHNV, CDR2 YYDKDF (reference sequence). This CDR3 is 16 amino acids long. V lost 0 bases, J lost 5 bases, and 4 bases stayed unmatched. This CDR3 reads CATSRDGTGGWYGYTF. CDR3 nucleotides: TGTGCCACCAGCAGAGACGGGACAGGGGGCTGGTATGGCTACACCTTC.

This clone was observed a handful of times. The rearrangement uses TRBV11-2 and TRBJ2-2; D is possibly TRBD1 (6 bases). Trimming shortened V by 1 base and J by 7 bases, and 7 bases separated the two germline ends. CDR1 is SGHAT, CDR2 FQNNGV, per germline. The CDR3 consists of 13 residues. The CDR3 coding sequence is TGTGCCAGCAGCTTAGTGACAGGCGGGGAGCTGTTTTTT. It is translated as CASSLVTGGELFF. Supplemented by reference TRBV11-2 and TRBJ2-2, the full variable domain reads EAGVAQSPRYKIIEKRQSVAFWCNPISGHATLYWYQQILGQGPKLLIQFQNNGVVDDSQLPKDRFSAERLKGVDSTLKIQPAKLEDSAVYLCASSLVTGGELFFGEGSRLTVL.

The chain has TRBV7-9 and TRBJ2-2; 14 bases fit TRBD2. With 5 bases clipped from V and 7 bases from J, the junction kept 6 bases outside the gene matches. CDR3 length: 16 residues. The germline gives CDR1 SEHNR, CDR2 FQNEAQ (reference sequence). CDR3 DNA: TGTGCCAGCAGCCCCGGGACTAGCGGGAGTTTCGGGGAGCTGTTTTTT. Its translation is CASSPGTSGSFGELFF.

This clone was found a few times. This chain links TRBV6-5 with TRBJ1-5; D remains ambiguous. V gave up 5 bases and J gave up 3 bases, with 8 bases separating them. The CDR3 length is 13 residues. The germline V gene encodes CDR1 MNHEY and CDR2 SVGAGI. The CDR3 region is CASSTRDNQPQHF. The CDR3, as DNA: TGTGCCAGCAGTACGAGAGACAATCAGCCCCAGCATTTT.

V is TRBV14 and J is TRBJ2-2; 7 bases match TRBD2. The junction had 10 bases not matched to a gene; V was cut back by 3 bases and J by 3 bases. The germline gives CDR1 SGHDN, CDR2 FVKESK. CDR3 size: 17 residues. The CDR3 loop is CASSHFASGYYTGELFF. CDR3 nucleotide sequence: TGTGCCAGCAGCCATTTCGCTAGCGGTTATTACACCGGGGAGCTGTTTTTT.

The chain uses TRBV9 and TRBJ2-7; 16 nucleotides align to TRBD2. The CDR3 totals 18 residues. CDR1 is SGDLS, CDR2 YYNGEE, per germline. The trim removed 3 bases at V and 1 base at J, leaving 7 bases unmatched. The CDR3 nucleotides read TGTGCCAGCAGCGATGGGACTAGCGGGAGGGCCGGGTCCTACGAGCAGTACTTC. This translates into CASSDGTSGRAGSYEQYF.

V and J are TRBV5-1 and TRBJ2-3; D is unresolved. The CDR3 totals 16 residues. Trimming shortened V by 0 bases and J by 1 base, and 12 bases separated the two germline ends. CDR1 is SGHRS and CDR2 is YFSETQ in the germline V gene. The CDR3 DNA reads TGCGCCAGCAGCTTGGATTCGCGGCCAGGCACAGATACGCAGTATTTT. Translating it yields CASSLDSRPGTDTQYF.

The chain carries TRBV13 and TRBJ1-1; 9 positions match TRBD1. The CDR3 covers 18 residues. Trimming cost V 2 bases and J 0 bases; bases outside gene matches: 10. Germline CDR1 and CDR2: PRHDT and FYEKMQ (reference sequence). CDR3 nucleotide sequence: TGTGCCAGCAGCTTATTCTACGACAGGGGGTTTATGAACACTGAAGCTTTCTTT. This codes for CASSLFYDRGFMNTEAFF. The full variable domain, completed using reference TRBV13 and TRBJ1-1, is AAGVIQSPRHLIKEKRETATLKCYPIPRHDTVYWYQQGPGQDPQFLISFYEKMQSDKGSIPDRFSAQQFSDYHSELNMSSLELGDSALYFCASSLFYDRGFMNTEAFFGQGTRLTVV.

The rearrangement uses TRBV3-1 (or the pseudogene TRBV3-2) and TRBJ2-7; 11 positions agree with TRBD2. Germline V lookup: CDR1 LGHDT, CDR2 YNNKEL (reference sequence). This CDR3 region has 15 residues. With 2 bases clipped from V and 2 bases from J, the junction kept 2 bases outside the gene matches. Here the CDR3 reads CASSQNSGGAYEQYF. CDR3 nucleotides: TGTGCCAGCAGCCAAAATAGCGGGGGGGCCTACGAGCAGTACTTC.

V gene TRBV19 combines with J gene TRBJ2-1, with 10 bases lining up with TRBD2. CDR1 is LNHDA and CDR2 is SQIVND in the germline V gene (reference sequence). This CDR3 comprises 16 residues. V shed 3 bases and J 5 bases; nucleotides not matched to a gene: 7. The DNA of the CDR3 is TGTGCCAGTAGTATCTCCCTAGCGGGAGCGAACAATGAGCAGTTCTTC. As protein: CASSISLAGANNEQFF.

The chain has TRBV6-5 and TRBJ2-3, with D maybe TRBD1 (6 bases). V was clipped by 4 bases and J by 0 bases, with 11 bases between them. The germline CDR1 and CDR2 sequences are MNHEY and SVGAGI. This CDR3 is built from 15 residues. The CDR3 loop reads CASSFATGSTDTQYF. CDR3 coding DNA: TGTGCCAGCAGTTTCGCGACAGGAAGCACAGATACGCAGTATTTT.

This clone has just one count. CDR3 loop: CATSDGTAAEETQYF. The CDR3 region has the DNA TGTGCCACCAGTGACGGGACAGCGGCAGAAGAGACCCAGTACTTC. The J gene is TRBJ2-5, the V gene TRBV24-1; 7 nucleotides line up with TRBD1. This CDR3 has 15 amino acids. With 4 bases clipped from V and 3 bases from J, the junction kept 7 bases outside the gene matches. Germline-derived CDR1 and CDR2 are KGHDR and SFDVKD.

The chain employs TRBV27 and TRBJ1-2; D not certain. This CDR3 has 13 amino acids. Trimming took off 6 bases at V and 2 bases at J, with 10 bases between the two ends. From germline, CDR1 is MNHEY and CDR2 SMNVEV (reference sequence). CDR3 region: CASRLGSNYGYTF. As DNA, the CDR3 is TGTGCCAGCAGGTTGGGCAGCAACTATGGCTACACCTTC.

The chain uses TRBV15 and TRBJ1-4; D is unresolved. Germline CDR1 reads LNHNV; CDR2 reads YYDKDF (reference sequence). The V and J ends lost 6 bases and 0 bases respectively, with 11 bases between them. This CDR3 comprises 15 residues. The CDR3 nucleotides read TGTGCCACCAGTGAAACACGTTCAACTAATGAAAAACTGTTTTTT. It translates to CATSETRSTNEKLFF.

This chain links TRBV27 with TRBJ2-7; weak D call: TRBD1 (6 bases). The CDR3 is 11 amino acids. The V end lost 2 bases, the J end lost 9 bases, and 8 bases lay between the germline ends. Germline CDR1 and CDR2: MNHEY and SMNVEV (reference sequence). CDR3 in amino acids: CASSLEGVQYF. In DNA, the CDR3 is TGTGCCAGCAGTTTAGAGGGGGTGCAGTACTTC.

This rearrangement joins TRBV27 to TRBJ2-1; D perhaps matches TRBD2 (7 bases). Trimming removed 7 bases at V and 7 bases at J, with 23 bases between. The CDR3 consists of 16 residues. Germline lookup yields CDR1 MNHEY and CDR2 SMNVEV (reference sequence). The CDR3, as DNA: TGTGCCAGCACGAATATCCCCGGGGGGCAACGGAATGAGCAGTTCTTC. This gives the protein CASTNIPGGQRNEQFF.

The gene calls are TRBV28 and TRBJ2-7; TRBD2 matches 9 bases. V was pared by 7 bases and J by 1 base, with 5 bases of the junction left unmatched. The CDR3 consists of 14 residues. CDR1 is MDHEN, CDR2 SYDVKM, per germline. DNA of the CDR3: TGTGCCAGCAAAGAAGCGGGAGGATCCTACGAGCAGTACTTC. Amino acid sequence: CASKEAGGSYEQYF.